What follows are 17 T cell receptor beta chains derived from one specimen sequenced in a study of radiation and T cells in renal cell carcinoma. Produced via immunoSEQ multiplex PCR; TCRdb's table is partial and in-frame only. Of some 97,000 clones detected, about 79% appear once; the ten largest clones hold approximately 7.8%. The time point denotes: blood 4 weeks post-SBRT, at nephrectomy. Treatment here: 15 Gy SBRT to primary tumor, nephrectomy 4 weeks later. The sample consisted of blood, taken from a patient whose treatment included radiotherapy and nephrectomy. The receptors come from a man in his 60s with renal cell carcinoma.

The chain combines TRBV27 with TRBJ2-7; perhaps TRBD2 as D (6 bases). CDR1 is MNHEY, CDR2 SMNVEV, per germline (reference sequence). The CDR3 sequence is 14 residues long. Between the trimmed V and J ends, which lost 5 bases and 4 bases, there was a span of 15 bases. CDR3 amino acids: CASSLYSGNYEQYF. The CDR3 DNA follows: TGTGCCAGCAGTCTATATAGCGGCAATTACGAGCAGTACTTC.

DNA for the CDR3: TGCGCCAGCAGCAAGGCTTTGACAGGGGGCGTTACGAATGAGCAGTTCTTC. As protein: CASSKALTGGVTNEQFF. The chain carries TRBV5-1 and TRBJ2-1; TRBD1 aligns across 10 bases. The length of the CDR3 is 17 residues. V dropped 4 bases and J dropped 7; count of bases not matched to a gene: 14. Per germline, CDR1 SGHRS and CDR2 YFSETQ.

V usage is TRBV11-2 and J usage is TRBJ1-1, with D tentatively TRBD1 (6 bases). The CDR3 has 14 residues. CDR1 is SGHAT and CDR2 is FQNNGV in the germline V gene. V lost 2 bases, J lost 3 bases, and 10 bases lay in between. In DNA form, the CDR3 reads TGTGCCAGCAGCTTACAGGGGTTGGACACTGAAGCTTTCTTT. Translation: CASSLQGLDTEAFF.

The chain has TRBV20-1 and TRBJ2-3; D gene ambiguous. CDR1 and CDR2 from the germline V gene are DFQATT and SNEGSKA (reference sequence). This CDR3 has 11 amino acids. V lost 1 base, J lost 2 bases, and 1 base lay in between. The CDR3 here is CSARVTDTQYF. CDR3 sequence (DNA): TGCAGTGCTAGAGTCACAGATACGCAGTATTTT.

This clone turned up a few times. The chain recombines TRBV19 with TRBJ1-5; D call uncertain. The CDR3 extends over 13 amino acids. CDR1 and CDR2 from the germline V gene are LNHDA and SQIVND (reference sequence). Trimming stripped 6 bases from V and 0 bases from J, with 6 bases between. The CDR3 here is CASSHYSNQPQHF. CDR3 DNA sequence: TGTGCCAGTAGCCACTATAGCAATCAGCCCCAGCATTTT.

This clone was found once. V is TRBV7-8 and J is TRBJ2-7; TRBD2 is a possible D gene (5 bases). Germline V CDR1 and CDR2: SGHVS, FQNEAQ. CDR3 length: 14 amino acids. Deletions cut 4 bases from V and 6 bases from J, with 16 bases between. In DNA, the CDR3 is TGTGCCAGCAGCTGGACTGGTGATTTCGGCGAGCAGTACTTC. Protein: CASSWTGDFGEQYF.

The chain employs TRBV4-1 and TRBJ2-2; D call uncertain. The ends were cut back, 0 bases at V and 4 bases at J, with 15 bases in the middle. Germline assignment: CDR1 MGHRA and CDR2 YSYEKL. CDR3 length equals 17 residues. CDR3 nucleotides: TGCGCCAGCAGCCAAGATGCCAAAGGGTCCCCCACCGGGGAGCTGTTTTTT. Residues: CASSQDAKGSPTGELFF.

The rearrangement uses TRBV7-2 and TRBJ2-7; 8 nucleotides agree with TRBD1. Germline CDR1 and CDR2: SGHTA and FQGNSA. The CDR3 is 16 residues long. The ends lost 2 bases at V and 0 bases at J; junction bases unmatched: 6. CDR3 residues: CASSLQVGTGSYEQYF. CDR3 sequence (DNA): TGTGCCAGCAGCTTACAAGTCGGGACAGGCTCCTACGAGCAGTACTTC.

V is TRBV11-2 and J is TRBJ1-2; no clear D. CDR1 is SGHAT, CDR2 FQNNGV, per germline. The CDR3 is made up of 13 amino acids. V was pared by 5 bases and J by 6 bases, with 13 bases between. CDR3 sequence: CASSPRRQDGYTF. The CDR3 coding sequence is TGTGCCAGCAGCCCGCGAAGACAAGATGGCTACACCTTC.

The chain links TRBV7-2 to TRBJ2-3; 9 nucleotides match TRBD1. CDR3 length: 15 amino acids. Germline trimming cut 5 bases from V and 4 bases from J; bases unmatched to any gene: 7. Per germline, CDR1 SGHTA and CDR2 FQGNSA. The CDR3 bases are TGTGCCAGCAGCGGGCGGGACAGGGAGGCAGATACGCAGTATTTT. Amino acids: CASSGRDREADTQYF.

The chain links TRBV7-9 to TRBJ2-5, with D unresolved. Germline lookup yields CDR1 SEHNR and CDR2 FQNEAQ (reference sequence). This CDR3 is 16 amino acids long. The germline V and J ends were trimmed by 2 bases and 5 bases, with 18 bases remaining between them. In DNA, the CDR3 is TGTGCCAGCAGCTTAACTCTCGCGTCAATTGGGGAGACCCAGTACTTC. Translation gives CASSLTLASIGETQYF.

This clone has only a few counts. The rearrangement links TRBV29-1 to TRBJ1-2; tentatively, D is TRBD1 (5 bases). Germline V gene data show CDR1 as SQVTM and CDR2 as ANQGSEA. This CDR3 spans 12 amino acids. The ends were cut back, 2 bases at V and 8 bases at J, with 12 bases in the middle. CDR3 loop: CSVESAGQGYTF. The DNA of the CDR3 is TGCAGCGTTGAATCTGCGGGGCAAGGCTACACCTTC.

The rearrangement links TRBV6-5 to TRBJ2-5, with a tentative D call TRBD2 (6 bases). The CDR3 runs to 15 residues. Germline loops: CDR1 MNHEY, CDR2 SVGAGI. V lost 1 base, J lost 2 bases, and 11 bases lay in between. The CDR3 region is CASSYFSGAQETQYF. The CDR3 region has the DNA TGTGCCAGCAGTTACTTTAGCGGCGCACAAGAGACCCAGTACTTC.

The chain is built from TRBV9 and TRBJ1-2; D may be TRBD1 (6 bases). The germline CDR1 and CDR2 sequences are SGDLS and YYNGEE. The CDR3 is 15 residues long. The V end lost 3 bases, the J end lost 7 bases, and 19 bases lay between the germline ends. For the CDR3, the DNA is TGTGCCAGCAGCGCCCTACTAAGGGGGAAGGGTGGCTACACCTTC. Protein sequence: CASSALLRGKGGYTF. The complete variable domain, with remaining parts taken from reference TRBV9 and TRBJ1-2, reads DSGVTQTPKHLITATGQRVTLRCSPRSGDLSVYWYQQSLDQGLQFLIQYYNGEERAKGNILERFSAQQFPDLHSELNLSSLELGDSALYFCASSALLRGKGGYTFGSGTRLTVV.

The chain is built from TRBV4-2 and TRBJ2-2; D unresolved. The CDR3 length is 16 residues. Trimming took off 1 base at V and 0 bases at J, with 9 bases between the two ends. Per the germline V gene, CDR1 is LGHNA and CDR2 is YNFKEQ. This chain's CDR3 is CASSQAGRTNTGELFF. The DNA for the CDR3 is TGTGCCAGCAGCCAAGCAGGACGGACGAACACCGGGGAGCTGTTTTTT.

The V and J genes are TRBV10-2 and TRBJ2-1; 8 positions match TRBD1. Germline V CDR1 and CDR2: WSHSY, SAAADI. V lost 5 bases and J lost 3; bases outside the gene matches: 6. CDR3 length: 15 amino acids. This CDR3 reads CASSTGQGIYNEQFF. In DNA, the CDR3 is TGCGCCAGCAGTACCGGACAGGGAATCTACAATGAGCAGTTCTTC.

The chain recombines TRBV5-5 with TRBJ1-1; D perhaps matches TRBD1 (6 bases). V lost 2 bases to trimming and J lost 6 bases, with 20 bases between them. The CDR3 length is 16 residues. CDR1 is SGHKS and CDR2 is YYEKEE in the germline V gene (reference sequence). Here the CDR3 reads CASSFLAPGAVAEAFF. The CDR3 bases are TGTGCCAGCAGCTTTCTCGCTCCAGGGGCCGTCGCTGAAGCTTTCTTT.